The 15 T cell receptor beta chains below all came from one sample that was sequenced in a study of vaccination effects on CD4 cells after COVID-19. Sequencing used immunoSEQ multiplex PCR; TCRdb keeps in-frame clones, though not all of them. The profile shows 20,000 to 30,000 clones, approximately 80% of them singletons. Antigen specificity for these receptors is unknown. Antigen-specific CD4+ T cells were first expanded with viral peptide pools by the ViraFEST assay and only then sequenced. Upon completion of roughly ten days in culture, CD4+ T cells were isolated. The person had a PCR-confirmed SARS-CoV-2 infection during March to December 2020. Sequenced here: CD4+ T cells from PBMCs cultured with HCoV-NL63 spike peptides, sampled before COVID-19 vaccination. The receptors were sampled from a human donor who had a prior SARS-CoV-2 infection.

V usage is TRBV4-2 and J usage is TRBJ2-5; D is undetermined. V shed 2 bases and J shed 7 bases, with 11 bases lying between them. This CDR3 comprises 13 residues. CDR1 and CDR2 (germline): LGHNA, YNFKEQ. The DNA for the CDR3 is TGTGCCAGCAGCCAATTTATCGCAGGGACCCAGTACTTC. It codes for CASSQFIAGTQYF.

The chain employs TRBV10-1 and TRBJ2-3; D remains ambiguous. V dropped 4 bases and J dropped 9 bases, with 20 bases sitting between them. Looked up from germline, CDR1 is WNHNN and CDR2 is SYGVQD (reference sequence). CDR3 length: 15 residues. The CDR3 sequence: CASSAPRTLLATQYF. As DNA, the CDR3 is TGCGCCAGCAGTGCCCCAAGGACCCTCTTGGCCACGCAGTATTTT.

The chain employs TRBV6-2 or TRBV6-3 and TRBJ2-5; D may be TRBD1 or TRBD2 (5 bases each). The CDR3 sequence is 18 residues long. Germline CDR1 and CDR2: MNHEY and SVGEGT. Trimming stripped 6 bases from V and 3 bases from J, with 26 bases between. The CDR3 region is CASSTTRVVPLGEETQYF. The CDR3 bases are TGTGCCAGCAGCACCACCCGGGTAGTACCACTGGGGGAAGAGACCCAGTACTTC.

This rearrangement joins TRBV25-1 to TRBJ2-1; D is uncertain. The ends were cut back, 6 bases at V and 12 bases at J, with 12 bases in the middle. The CDR3 covers 11 residues. The V gene's germline CDR1 is MGHDK and CDR2 SYGVNS. CDR3 nucleotide sequence: TGTGCCAGCAGGTCCGAGTATCGGCAGTTCTTC. It translates to CASRSEYRQFF.

The V and J genes are TRBV5-8 and TRBJ2-2, with 8 nucleotides matching TRBD2. The germline V gene has CDR1 SGHTS and CDR2 YDEGEE. The CDR3 runs 16 residues. The junction had 8 bases not matched to a gene; V was cut back by 0 bases and J by 7 bases. The CDR3 sequence is CASSLAGTRYVGELFF. CDR3 nucleotides: TGTGCCAGCAGCTTGGCCGGGACTAGATATGTCGGGGAGCTGTTTTTT. The full variable domain, with the rest looked up from reference TRBV5-8 and TRBJ2-2, is EAGVTQSPTHLIKTRGQQATLRCSPISGHTSVYWYQQALGLGLQFLLWYDEGEERNRGNFPPRFSGRQFPNYSSELNVNALELEDSALYLCASSLAGTRYVGELFFGEGSRLTVL.

This sequence joins TRBV27 and TRBJ1-5, with no clear D. The CDR3 runs 13 residues. Trimming shortened V by 5 bases and J by 3 bases, and 8 bases separated the two germline ends. Germline CDR1 and CDR2: MNHEY and SMNVEV (reference sequence). CDR3 sequence: CASSGLYNQPQHF. In DNA form, the CDR3 reads TGTGCCAGCAGTGGCCTCTACAATCAGCCCCAGCATTTT.

The chain carries TRBV7-2 and TRBJ2-1; 8 nucleotides line up with TRBD2. Germline V gene lookup returns CDR1 SGHTA and CDR2 FQGNSA. The junction had 7 bases not matched to a gene; V was cut back by 6 bases and J by 6 bases. The CDR3 covers 14 residues. The CDR3 DNA is TGTGCCAGCAGAGGGACTAGGGCGTCCAATGAGCAGTTCTTC. Translation gives CASRGTRASNEQFF.

The gene calls are TRBV7-2 and TRBJ2-3, with 7 bases aligning to TRBD2. Germline CDR1 and CDR2: SGHTA and FQGNSA. Trimming at V came to 2 bases and at J to 1 base, leaving 3 bases not matched to a gene. The CDR3 totals 15 residues. The CDR3 spells CASSLFLAGTDTQYF. In nucleotides, the CDR3 is TGTGCCAGCAGCTTATTTCTAGCGGGCACAGATACGCAGTATTTT. Variable domain in full (rest from reference TRBV7-2 and TRBJ2-3): GAGVSQSPSNKVTEKGKDVELRCDPISGHTALYWYRQSLGQGLEFLIYFQGNSAPDKSGLPSDRFSAERTGGSVSTLTIQRTQQEDSAVYLCASSLFLAGTDTQYFGPGTRLTVL.

This clone was observed a few times. This chain connects TRBV12-2 to TRBJ2-7; TRBD1 was called by the table and not checked on the DNA. TRBV12-2 counts as a pseudogene. This CDR3 is 20 amino acids long. Written as DNA, the CDR3 is TGTGCAAGTCGCTTAGCGTGGAGGGACAGGGGCCGGCTTGGGTCCTACGAGCAGTACTTC. Protein sequence: CASRLAWRDRGRLGSYEQYF.

The J gene is TRBJ2-1, the V gene TRBV30; 10 bases fit TRBD1. The germline CDR1 and CDR2 sequences are GTSNPN and SVGIG (reference sequence). The CDR3 loop spans 17 amino acids. V shed 7 bases, J shed 1 base, and the junction held 13 bases outside the gene matches. The CDR3 here is CAYLGTGVPTSYNEQFF. In DNA form, the CDR3 reads TGTGCCTACCTAGGGACAGGGGTCCCGACTTCCTACAATGAGCAGTTCTTC.

The V call is TRBV11-1, the J call TRBJ2-6; D gene unclear. V gave up 3 bases and J gave up 1 base, with 10 bases separating them. CDR1 is SGHAT and CDR2 is FQDESV in the germline V gene (reference sequence). CDR3 length: 16 residues. The DNA of the CDR3 is TGTGCCAGCAGCTTTCGATTGGGGTCTGGGGCCAACGTCCTGACTTTC. Translated, it gives CASSFRLGSGANVLTF.

CDR3 region: CAWSSNARYEQYF. CDR3 nucleotide sequence: TGTGCCTGGAGTTCAAACGCCCGATACGAGCAGTACTTC. The chain carries TRBV30 and TRBJ2-7; D not certain. The germline gives CDR1 GTSNPN, CDR2 SVGIG (reference sequence). The CDR3 totals 13 residues. V lost 2 bases to trimming and J lost 4 bases, with 12 bases between them. Together with reference TRBV30 and TRBJ2-7, the CDR3 gives the full variable domain: SQTIHQWPATLVQPVGSPLSLECTVEGTSNPNLYWYRQAAGRGLQLLFYSVGIGQISSEVPQNLSASRPQDRQFILSSKKLLLSDSGFYLCAWSSNARYEQYFGPGTRLTVT.

The chain carries TRBV5-1 and TRBJ2-7; TRBD1 or TRBD2 may be the D gene (6 bases each). Germline CDR1 and CDR2: SGHRS and YFSETQ. Trimming pared 7 bases from V and 2 bases from J, leaving 19 bases between. The CDR3 spans 15 residues. The CDR3 here is CASSLGGSGAYEQYF. The CDR3 DNA is TGCGCCAGCTCCCTTGGGGGGTCAGGGGCCTACGAGCAGTACTTC.

This chain joins TRBV11-3 and TRBJ2-5, with 7 bases identical to TRBD1. CDR1 and CDR2 from the germline V gene are SGHNT and YENEEA. This CDR3 is 14 amino acids long. V trimming: 5 bases; J trimming: 4 bases; junction bases outside the gene matches: 7. In nucleotides, the CDR3 is TGTGCCAGCAGCCGACACAGGGGCATAGAGACCCAGTACTTC. Its translation: CASSRHRGIETQYF.

V is TRBV6-5 and J is TRBJ2-7; the D is unclear. This CDR3 is 15 amino acids long. Trimming removed 8 bases from V and 2 bases from J, with 19 bases in between. Germline values: CDR1 MNHEY, CDR2 SVGAGI. The CDR3 DNA is TGTGCCAGCCCTTTTCCGGGCGACGTACCCTACGAGCAGTACTTC. Translation: CASPFPGDVPYEQYF.